Listed below are T cell receptor beta chains from one sample, sequenced in a study of T cell responses to AZD1222 COVID-19 vaccine. Assay used: immunoSEQ multiplex PCR; TCRdb lists only in-frame clones, some missing. The sample records 150,000 to 200,000 clones, roughly nine tenths being singletons. The sequences come from peripheral blood, collected 28 days after the second AZD1222 dose. These receptors were collected from an adult who received the AZD1222 COVID-19 vaccine. Each CDR3 is given with its conserved first and last residue. A D gene is named only where the DNA matches it firmly.

j_gene	d_gene	v_gene	CDR3aa
TRBJ1-2	-	TRBV11-2	CASSPTGTSGYTF
TRBJ1-4	-	TRBV5-8	CATHPMPGRRNEKLFF
TRBJ1-5	TRBD1	TRBV30	CAFGQGVQPQHF
TRBJ2-7	TRBD1	TRBV7-9	CASSSGTGSYEQYF
TRBJ2-1	-	TRBV11-2	CASSLQANEQFF
TRBJ2-6	-	TRBV5-8	CASSSGQFAGANVLTF
TRBJ2-3	-	TRBV7-2	CASSLGIGLPSTDTQYF
TRBJ2-3	-	TRBV7-3	CASSLGGTDTQYF
TRBJ1-1	-	TRBV4-1	CASSRLDSENTEAFF
TRBJ2-7	-	TRBV5-1	CASSTAGAGSYEQYF
TRBJ2-7	-	TRBV30	CAWSRGARYEQYF
TRBJ2-7	-	TRBV20-1	CSAGDGFSYEQYF
TRBJ1-5	-	TRBV15	CATSRDTGNQPQHF
TRBJ2-3	TRBD2	TRBV5-1	CASSLARTSGFTDTQYF
TRBJ2-7	TRBD2	TRBV19	CASSIWSSGSYEQYF
TRBJ1-2	TRBD1	TRBV5-1	CASAGQGYGYTF
TRBJ2-1	TRBD2	TRBV7-2	CASSPSLAGGPQQFF
TRBJ2-7	-	TRBV10-2	CASSEGLRLGEQYF
TRBJ2-2	TRBD1	TRBV6-4	CASRSLDRDTGELFF
TRBJ1-2	TRBD1	TRBV5-6	CASSLVGTGSDYGYTF
TRBJ2-1	TRBD2	TRBV29-1	CSVGTSGRSEQFF
TRBJ2-2	-	TRBV6-5	CASRDSNTGELFF
TRBJ1-3	-	TRBV2	CASEAGLTGNTIYF
TRBJ2-5	TRBD2	TRBV5-1	CASSRSGETQYF
TRBJ2-3	-	TRBV7-2	CASRDPSTDTQYF
TRBJ2-5	TRBD2	TRBV4-1	CASSQGSGMRETQYF
TRBJ1-1	-	TRBV12-3/TRBV12-4	CASIKQESTEAFF
TRBJ2-7	TRBD2	TRBV7-9	CASSLTSGGSYEQYF
TRBJ1-6	TRBD1	TRBV6-6	CASSSEGQLNNSPLHF
TRBJ2-6	-	TRBV18	CASSPRALSGANVLTF
TRBJ1-4	-	TRBV6-5	CASSPDTWSEKLFF
TRBJ2-7	-	TRBV5-1	CASSRATGTPTYEQYF
TRBJ1-1	TRBD1	TRBV6-5	CASSIRTGGYTEAFF
TRBJ2-7	TRBD2	TRBV20-1	CSASRGLAGKNEQYF
TRBJ2-5	-	TRBV6-2/TRBV6-3	CASSYSSFGGETQYF
TRBJ1-1	-	TRBV6-5	CASKPGTRLYTEAFF
TRBJ2-3	-	TRBV6-5	CASTDPGGADTQYF
TRBJ1-2	-	TRBV29-1	CSGVTSAYGYTF
TRBJ1-4	TRBD1	TRBV9	CASSARDRGSTNEKLFF
TRBJ2-5	-	TRBV19	CASSQRSGDVRETQYF
TRBJ2-1	-	TRBV2	CASSEAGGGAYNEQFF
TRBJ2-1	TRBD2	TRBV3-1/TRBV3-2	CASSQDSAGGRSYNEQFF
TRBJ1-1	-	TRBV4-2	CASSQDSGQFRLAFF
TRBJ1-2	-	TRBV7-2	CASSPDTDSIYGYTF
TRBJ1-4	TRBD1	TRBV18	CASSLGTGRLSELFF
TRBJ1-1	-	TRBV9	CASSAPGFSGVNTEAFF
TRBJ1-5	-	TRBV7-9	CASSLNELSNQPQHF
TRBJ1-1	TRBD1	TRBV2	CASSDQGAGTEAFF
TRBJ2-1	TRBD1	TRBV19	CASRHGQGSSYNEQFF
TRBJ1-2	-	TRBV6-5	CASSTSRFNYGYTF
TRBJ2-2	-	TRBV7-2	CASSLTRGTGELFF
TRBJ1-1	TRBD1	TRBV11-3	CASSAGGSRGNTEAFF
TRBJ2-3	-	TRBV7-8	CASSSRRIFNYDTQYF